This TCR beta chain was captured in a study of cytomegalovirus exposure and HLA in healthy donors. Study-level points and caveats: An ancestry cluster, one associated with Asian ancestry, reportedly showed fewer N-insertions than the 666-donor mean in a later analysis. A later analysis appeared to link common viral pathogens to several of the most significant clusters.

Germline CDR1 is SGHTA and CDR2 is FQGTGA. V was clipped by 5 bases and J by 9 bases; unmatched bases: 8. This CDR3 has 15 amino acids. Concerning this clone itself: Its specificity is unknown.

PCR used 60 Vbeta primers and 13 Jbeta primers. Per the authors' pipeline: About 80 million unique TCR beta chains, 10 million to 13 million of them shared, were counted by a later analysis. The table came from immunoSEQ multiplex PCR; TCRdb's copy has only in-frame clones and leaves some out. The DNA was the basis for D and trimming; V, J and clone size are from that table. This table has fewer than 120,000 clones, over 60% appearing once. Unrecorded immune exposure was likely among donors, who were nominally healthy when sampled. The source material was PBMCs. The chain links TRBV7-3 to TRBJ2-1; TRBD2 agrees at 12 bases. The sequence derives from a man under 40 in good health and CMV-seropositive. The CDR3 here is CASSTTSGGPSEQFF. CDR3 coding DNA: TGTGCCAGCAGCACGACTAGCGGGGGCCCCAGTGAGCAGTTCTTC.